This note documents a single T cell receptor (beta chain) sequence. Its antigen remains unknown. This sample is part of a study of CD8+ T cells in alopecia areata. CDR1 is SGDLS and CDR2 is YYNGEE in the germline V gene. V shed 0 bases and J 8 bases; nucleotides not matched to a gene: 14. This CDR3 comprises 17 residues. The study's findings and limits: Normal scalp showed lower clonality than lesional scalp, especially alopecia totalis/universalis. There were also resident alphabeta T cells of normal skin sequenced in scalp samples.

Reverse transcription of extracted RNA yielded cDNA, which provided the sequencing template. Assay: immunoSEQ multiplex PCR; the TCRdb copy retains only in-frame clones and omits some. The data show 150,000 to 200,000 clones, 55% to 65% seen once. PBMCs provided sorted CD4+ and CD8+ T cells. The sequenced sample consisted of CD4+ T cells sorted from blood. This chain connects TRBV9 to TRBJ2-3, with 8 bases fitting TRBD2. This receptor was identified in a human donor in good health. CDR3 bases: TGTGCCAGCAGCGTAGGTGCTAGCGGGTCCTCAGGAGGTACGCAGTATTTT. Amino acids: CASSVGASGSSGGTQYF.